The present T cell receptor (beta chain) was sequenced within a study of cytomegalovirus exposure and HLA in healthy donors. In the PCR, 60 Vbeta and 13 Jbeta primers were used. Some clones are missing from TCRdb's copy, which holds only in-frame ones; the method was immunoSEQ multiplex PCR. The sample has about 210,000 clones; roughly 85% are singletons. Germline V lookup: CDR1 MDHEN, CDR2 SYDVKM. Trimming took 2 bases from V and 4 from J, leaving 14 bases between them. The CDR3 is 15 amino acids. This receptor was identified in a male donor in good health and CMV-seronegative. Source material: PBMCs. The rearrangement links TRBV28 to TRBJ1-1, with D maybe TRBD1 (5 bases). CDR3 in DNA: TGTGCCAGCAGTTTAAGGCAGGTGCAGGGCACTGAAGCTTTCTTT. This translates into CASSLRQVQGTEAFF. Combining the CDR3 with reference TRBV28 and TRBJ1-1 gives the whole variable domain DVKVTQSSRYLVKRTGEKVFLECVQDMDHENMFWYRQDPGLGLRLIYFSYDVKMKEKGDIPEGYSVSREKKERFSLILESASTNQTSMYLCASSLRQVQGTEAFFGQGTRLTVV.